Shown below are 17 T cell receptor beta chains from a single sample sequenced in a study of blood T cell repertoires in COVID-19. Profiled with immunoSEQ multiplex PCR; TCRdb holds only in-frame clones, not every one. The repertoire includes 35,000 to 50,000 clones, around 80% of them detected once, and around a quarter sits in the top ten. The sample taken for sequencing was peripheral blood. Receptor source: a man older than 75 with acute or convalescent COVID-19.

The chain couples TRBV5-5 to TRBJ1-6; perhaps TRBD1 as D (5 bases). Germline V gives CDR1 SGHKS, CDR2 YYEKEE (reference sequence). The V and J ends lost 0 bases and 7 bases respectively, with 11 bases between them. This CDR3 is built from 15 residues. The CDR3 coding sequence is TGTGCCAGCAGCTTGGGCAGGGTGTGGAATTCACCCCTCCACTTT. Residues: CASSLGRVWNSPLHF.

The CDR3 here is CASSLVGTSADTQYF. As DNA, the CDR3 is TGTGCCAGCAGCTTAGTGGGCACCTCGGCCGATACGCAGTATTTT. This chain joins TRBV7-2 and TRBJ2-3, with D hard to call. V was cut by 1 base and J by 6 bases, with 14 bases left in between. CDR3 size: 15 residues. Germline CDR1 SGHTA, CDR2 FQGNSA.

The chain links TRBV18 to TRBJ1-3; no clear D. Trimming removed 1 base from V and 0 bases from J, with 10 bases in between. The CDR3 consists of 16 residues. CDR1 and CDR2 from the germline V gene are KGHSH and LQKENI. In DNA form, the CDR3 reads TGTGCCAGCTCACCACAGCGAGTCCACTCTGGAAACACCATATATTTT. Its translation: CASSPQRVHSGNTIYF. The variable domain in full, with the rest retrieved from reference TRBV18 and TRBJ1-3, is NAGVMQNPRHLVRRRGQEARLRCSPMKGHSHVYWYRQLPEEGLKFMVYLQKENIIDESGMPKERFSAEFPKEGPSILRIQQVVRGDSAAYFCASSPQRVHSGNTIYFGEGSWLTVV.

The chain links TRBV5-4 to TRBJ2-1, with a weak D call TRBD1 (5 bases). The CDR3 sequence is 16 residues long. Germline V gene lookup returns CDR1 SGHNT and CDR2 YYREEE (reference sequence). The V end was cut by 2 bases, the J end by 6 bases, with 18 bases between. The CDR3 protein is CASSLGAELQINEQFF. CDR3 coding DNA: TGTGCCAGCAGCTTAGGGGCCGAACTGCAGATCAATGAGCAGTTCTTC.

The rearrangement joins TRBV23-1 to TRBJ2-7; D is undetermined. TRBV23-1 is marked as an open reading frame, function uncertain. This CDR3 contains 11 residues. V was trimmed by 4 bases and J by 4 bases, leaving 5 bases between them. This CDR3 is CASSPGYEQYF. CDR3 sequence (DNA): TGCGCCAGCAGTCCCGGGTACGAGCAGTACTTC.

V gene TRBV29-1 combines with J gene TRBJ2-1; tentative D call: TRBD2 (6 bases). This CDR3 region has 18 residues. Trimming took 4 bases from V and 2 from J, leaving 24 bases between them. CDR1 is SQVTM and CDR2 is ANQGSEA in the germline V gene. For the CDR3, the DNA is TGCAGCGTTGTGCCCCGAAGGTGGGCGGGGCCCACCTACAATGAGCAGTTCTTC. Its translation: CSVVPRRWAGPTYNEQFF.

Comments on this clone: Additional DNA sequences in this sample encode the identical CDR3. The V and J genes are TRBV7-2 and TRBJ1-3, with D perhaps TRBD1 (5 bases). The CDR3 totals 16 residues. Germline CDR1 SGHTA, CDR2 FQGNSA. Trimming took 5 bases from V and 0 from J, leaving 14 bases between them. The CDR3 DNA reads as TGTGCCAGCAGCCCCCAAGGGGCGAGCTCTGGAAACACCATATATTTT. It specifies CASSPQGASSGNTIYF.

This rearrangement joins TRBV19 to TRBJ2-4, with D tentatively TRBD1 (6 bases). The V end was cut by 4 bases, the J end by 3 bases, with 16 bases between. Germline CDR1 LNHDA, CDR2 SQIVND (reference sequence). The CDR3 has 16 residues. CDR3 coding DNA: TGTGCCAGTAGTACCTCGCTAGGGGGAAGCAAAAACATTCAGTACTTC. Protein product: CASSTSLGGSKNIQYF.

The DNA of the CDR3 is TGTGCCAGCAGTAGAGACAGGGTTTTGAACATTCAGTACTTC. It is translated as CASSRDRVLNIQYF. The rearrangement uses TRBV7-2 and TRBJ2-4; the match to TRBD1 covers 7 bases. V shed 6 bases and J 7 bases; nucleotides not matched to a gene: 9. This CDR3 is built from 14 residues. From germline, CDR1 is SGHTA and CDR2 FQGNSA.

The chain joins TRBV6-5 to TRBJ1-2; D unresolved. V shed 2 bases and J shed 6 bases, with 13 bases lying between them. The CDR3 sequence is 14 residues long. Germline loops: CDR1 MNHEY, CDR2 SVGAGI. This CDR3 reads CASSYISGSDGYTF. As DNA, the CDR3 is TGTGCCAGCAGTTACATTTCGGGGTCGGATGGCTACACCTTC.

J is TRBJ2-1 and V is TRBV4-2, with 11 bases identical to TRBD2. The CDR3 runs to 15 residues. Trimming took 0 bases from V and 9 from J; bases not matched to a gene: 4. Germline loops: CDR1 LGHNA, CDR2 YNFKEQ. CDR3 DNA: TGTGCCAGCAGCCAAGAACTAGCGGGAGCCGGTGAGCAGTTCTTC. As protein: CASSQELAGAGEQFF.

This clone was counted a few times. The J gene is TRBJ2-3, the V gene TRBV29-1, with D possibly matching TRBD1 (5 bases). The V gene lost 3 bases and the J gene lost 2 bases, with 9 bases spanning the gap. Per the germline V gene, CDR1 is SQVTM and CDR2 is ANQGSEA. CDR3 length equals 13 residues. For the CDR3, the DNA is TGCAGCGTTGAGGGGCAGGCCACAGATACGCAGTATTTT. Translating it yields CSVEGQATDTQYF.

This clone was seen a few times. The chain uses TRBV19 and TRBJ1-2, with D maybe TRBD1 (6 bases). CDR3 size: 14 residues. Germline loops: CDR1 LNHDA, CDR2 SQIVND (reference sequence). Trimming removed 7 bases from V and 2 bases from J, with 14 bases in between. CDR3 sequence reads: CASKNGGGNYGYTF. For the CDR3, the DNA is TGTGCCAGTAAGAACGGCGGGGGCAACTATGGCTACACCTTC.

This clone has only a few counts. This chain joins TRBV18 and TRBJ1-2; 7 bases line up with TRBD1. The CDR3 covers 15 residues. Germline V CDR1 and CDR2: KGHSH, LQKENI. Trimming at V came to 6 bases and at J to 4 bases, leaving 11 bases not matched to a gene. CDR3 DNA sequence: TGTGCCAGCTCCCCCACAGGGGACACATCCTATGGCTACACCTTC. Translation: CASSPTGDTSYGYTF.

This sequence joins TRBV6-6 and TRBJ2-2; 11 nucleotides line up with TRBD1. Losses at the gene ends were 6 bases for V and 4 bases for J; bases not matched to a gene: 7. Germline-derived CDR1 and CDR2 are MNHNY and SVGAGI (reference sequence). This CDR3 region has 16 residues. The CDR3 sequence: CASRTGTGGITGELFF. In DNA form, the CDR3 reads TGTGCCAGCAGGACCGGGACAGGGGGAATCACCGGGGAGCTGTTTTTT.

The gene calls are TRBV15 and TRBJ2-7, with D perhaps matching TRBD2 (6 bases). The V gene lost 5 bases and the J gene lost 3 bases, with 14 bases spanning the gap. Per germline, CDR1 LNHNV and CDR2 YYDKDF (reference sequence). The CDR3 sequence is 14 residues long. The DNA for the CDR3 is TGTGCCACCAGCGGGAGCGGAGGGCTCTACGAGCAGTACTTC. This sequence encodes CATSGSGGLYEQYF.

The chain carries TRBV6-5 and TRBJ1-5, with 7 positions matching TRBD1. After removal of 6 bases from V and 6 bases from J, the junction contained 8 bases not matched to a gene. Per germline, CDR1 MNHEY and CDR2 SVGAGI. The CDR3 loop spans 14 amino acids. The CDR3 bases are TGTGCCAGCAGCGGGACAGACGGTTCTCAGCCCCAGCATTTT. Encoded protein: CASSGTDGSQPQHF.